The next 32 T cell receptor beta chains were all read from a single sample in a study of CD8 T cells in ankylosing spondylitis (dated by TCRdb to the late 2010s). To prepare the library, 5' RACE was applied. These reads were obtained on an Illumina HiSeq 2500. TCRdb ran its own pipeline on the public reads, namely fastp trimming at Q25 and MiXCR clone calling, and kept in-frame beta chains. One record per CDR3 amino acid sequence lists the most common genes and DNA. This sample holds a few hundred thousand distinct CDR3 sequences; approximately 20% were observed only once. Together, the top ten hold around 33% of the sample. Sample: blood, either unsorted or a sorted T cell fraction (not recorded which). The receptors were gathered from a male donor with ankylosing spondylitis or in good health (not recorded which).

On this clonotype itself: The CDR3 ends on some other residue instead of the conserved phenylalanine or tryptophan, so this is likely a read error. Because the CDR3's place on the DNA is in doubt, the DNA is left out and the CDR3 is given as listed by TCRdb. The CDR3 loop reads CASSPQPGLAGAT. This sequence joins TRBV6-1 and TRBJ2-3; no check of the table's D call, TRBD2, against the DNA was made. From its first to its last residue, the CDR3 has 13 amino acids. Looked up from germline, CDR1 is MNHNS and CDR2 is SASEGT.

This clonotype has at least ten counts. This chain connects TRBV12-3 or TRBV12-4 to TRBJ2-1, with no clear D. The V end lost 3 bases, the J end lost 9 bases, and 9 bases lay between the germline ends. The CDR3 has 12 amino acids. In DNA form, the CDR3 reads TGTGCCAGCAGTTTTTCCCGGGTTGAGCAGTTCTTC. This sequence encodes CASSFSRVEQFF.

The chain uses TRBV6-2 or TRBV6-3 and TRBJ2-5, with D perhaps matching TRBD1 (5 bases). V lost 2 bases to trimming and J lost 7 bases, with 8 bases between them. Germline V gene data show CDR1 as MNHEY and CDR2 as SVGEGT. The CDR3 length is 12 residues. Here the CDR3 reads CASSYDSATQYF. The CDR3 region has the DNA TGTGCCAGCAGTTACGACAGTGCGACCCAGTACTTC.

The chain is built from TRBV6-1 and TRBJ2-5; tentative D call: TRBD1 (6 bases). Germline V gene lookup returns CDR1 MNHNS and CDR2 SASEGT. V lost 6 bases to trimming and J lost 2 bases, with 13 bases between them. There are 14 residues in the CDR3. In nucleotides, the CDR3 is TGTGCCAGCAGCCCCGGGACACAACAAGAGACCCAGTACTTC. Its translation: CASSPGTQQETQYF.

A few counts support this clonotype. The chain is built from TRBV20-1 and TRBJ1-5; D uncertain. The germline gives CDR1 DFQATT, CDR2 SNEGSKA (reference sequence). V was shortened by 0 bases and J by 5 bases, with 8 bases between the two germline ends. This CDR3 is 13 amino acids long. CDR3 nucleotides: TGCAGTGCTAGAGACCCTGCCTATCAGCCCCAGCATTTT. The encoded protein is CSARDPAYQPQHF.

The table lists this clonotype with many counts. This CDR3 reads CSARGGVRYNEQFF. The CDR3 nucleotides read TGCAGTGCTAGGGGGGGAGTGCGGTACAATGAGCAGTTCTTC. The chain couples TRBV20-1 to TRBJ2-1; possibly TRBD2 for D (6 bases). The CDR3 is 14 residues long. With 3 bases removed from V and 4 bases from J, the gap between germline ends came to 13 bases. Germline V gives CDR1 DFQATT, CDR2 SNEGSKA (reference sequence).

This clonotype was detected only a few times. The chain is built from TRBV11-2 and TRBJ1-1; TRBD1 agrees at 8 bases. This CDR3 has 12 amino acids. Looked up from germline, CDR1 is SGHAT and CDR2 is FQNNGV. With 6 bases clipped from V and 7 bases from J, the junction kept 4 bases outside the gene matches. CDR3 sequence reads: CASRRTGIEAFF. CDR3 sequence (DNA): TGTGCCAGCAGAAGGACAGGGATTGAAGCTTTCTTT.

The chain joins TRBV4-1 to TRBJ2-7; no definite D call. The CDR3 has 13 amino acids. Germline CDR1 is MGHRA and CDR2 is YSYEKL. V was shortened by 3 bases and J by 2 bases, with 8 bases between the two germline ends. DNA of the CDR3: TGCGCCAGCAGCCAGGGCCTCCCCTACGAGCAGTACTTC. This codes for CASSQGLPYEQYF.

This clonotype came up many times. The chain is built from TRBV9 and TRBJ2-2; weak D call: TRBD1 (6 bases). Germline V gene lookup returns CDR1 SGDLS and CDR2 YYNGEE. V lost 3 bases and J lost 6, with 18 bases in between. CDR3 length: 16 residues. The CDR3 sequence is CASSDYQGPPAGELFF. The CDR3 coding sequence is TGTGCCAGCAGCGACTATCAGGGGCCCCCCGCCGGGGAGCTGTTTTTT.

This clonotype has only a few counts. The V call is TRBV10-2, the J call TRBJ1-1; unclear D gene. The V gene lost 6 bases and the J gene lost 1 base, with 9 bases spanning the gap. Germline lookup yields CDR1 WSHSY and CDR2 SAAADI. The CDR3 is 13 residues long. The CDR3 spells CASRDDPNTEAFF. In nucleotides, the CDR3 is TGCGCCAGCAGAGACGACCCGAACACTGAAGCTTTCTTT.

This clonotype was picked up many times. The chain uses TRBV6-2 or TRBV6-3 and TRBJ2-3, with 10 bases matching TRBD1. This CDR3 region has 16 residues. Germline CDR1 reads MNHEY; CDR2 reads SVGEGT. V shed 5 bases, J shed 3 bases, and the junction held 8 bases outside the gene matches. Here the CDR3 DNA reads TGTGCCAGCAGTGATCTCCCGGGACAGGGGACAGATACGCAGTATTTT. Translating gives CASSDLPGQGTDTQYF.

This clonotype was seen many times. The CDR3 spells CSARPSGVNEQFF. CDR3 nucleotide sequence: TGCAGTGCTAGGCCTAGCGGGGTCAATGAGCAGTTCTTC. J is TRBJ2-1 and V is TRBV20-1, with 9 bases identical to TRBD2. V trimming: 3 bases; J trimming: 6 bases; junction bases outside the gene matches: 3. Germline loops: CDR1 DFQATT, CDR2 SNEGSKA (reference sequence). CDR3 length: 13 residues.

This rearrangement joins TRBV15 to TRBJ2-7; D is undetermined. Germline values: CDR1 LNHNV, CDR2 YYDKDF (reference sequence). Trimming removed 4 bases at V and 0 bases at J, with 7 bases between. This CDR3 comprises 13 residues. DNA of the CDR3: TGTGCCACCAGCACCGGAACCTCCTACGAGCAGTACTTC. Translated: CATSTGTSYEQYF.

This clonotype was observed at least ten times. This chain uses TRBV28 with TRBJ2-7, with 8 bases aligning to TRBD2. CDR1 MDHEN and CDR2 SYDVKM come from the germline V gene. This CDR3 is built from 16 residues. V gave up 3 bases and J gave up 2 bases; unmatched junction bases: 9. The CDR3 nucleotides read TGTGCCAGCAGTTTTCAGCGGGAGAAAATGGCCTACGAGCAGTACTTC. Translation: CASSFQREKMAYEQYF.

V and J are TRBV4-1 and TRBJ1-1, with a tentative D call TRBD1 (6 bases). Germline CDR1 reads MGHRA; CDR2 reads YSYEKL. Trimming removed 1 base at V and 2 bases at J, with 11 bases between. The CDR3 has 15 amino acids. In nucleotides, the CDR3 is TGCGCCAGCAGCCAAGTGCAACAGGGAAACACTGAAGCTTTCTTT. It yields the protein CASSQVQQGNTEAFF.

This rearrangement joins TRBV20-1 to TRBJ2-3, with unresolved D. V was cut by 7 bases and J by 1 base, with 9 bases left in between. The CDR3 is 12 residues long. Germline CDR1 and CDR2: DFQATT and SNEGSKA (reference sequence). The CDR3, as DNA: TGCAGTGTTTATGCGGGCACAGATACGCAGTATTTT. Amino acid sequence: CSVYAGTDTQYF.

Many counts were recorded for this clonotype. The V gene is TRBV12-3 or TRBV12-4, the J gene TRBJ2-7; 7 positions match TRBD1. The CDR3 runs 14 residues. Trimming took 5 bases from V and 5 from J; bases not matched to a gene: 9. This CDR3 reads CASSLTGVNNEQYF. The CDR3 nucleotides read TGTGCCAGCAGTCTAACAGGGGTGAACAACGAGCAGTACTTC.

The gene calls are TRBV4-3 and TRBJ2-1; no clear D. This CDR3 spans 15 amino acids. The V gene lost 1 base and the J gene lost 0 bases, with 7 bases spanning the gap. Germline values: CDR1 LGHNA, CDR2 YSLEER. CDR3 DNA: TGCGCCAGCAGCCAAGGAGCGAGCTCCTACAATGAGCAGTTCTTC. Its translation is CASSQGASSYNEQFF.

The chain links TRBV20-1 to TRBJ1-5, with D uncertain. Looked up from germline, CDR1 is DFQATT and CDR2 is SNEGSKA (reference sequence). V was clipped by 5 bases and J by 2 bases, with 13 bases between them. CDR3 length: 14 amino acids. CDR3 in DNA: TGCAGTGCTCTGTCCCAGGATGGCAATCAGCCCCAGCATTTT. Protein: CSALSQDGNQPQHF.

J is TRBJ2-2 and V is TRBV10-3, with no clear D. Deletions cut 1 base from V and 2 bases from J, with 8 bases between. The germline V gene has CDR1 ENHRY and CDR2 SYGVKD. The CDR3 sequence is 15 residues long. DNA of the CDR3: TGTGCCATCAGTGAGTTGACCATCAACACCGGGGAGCTGTTTTTT. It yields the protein CAISELTINTGELFF.

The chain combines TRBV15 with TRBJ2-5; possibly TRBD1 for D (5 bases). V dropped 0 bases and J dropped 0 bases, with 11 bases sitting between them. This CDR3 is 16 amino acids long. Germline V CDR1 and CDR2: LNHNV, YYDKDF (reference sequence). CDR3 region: CATSRDWQGNQETQYF. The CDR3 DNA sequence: TGTGCCACCAGCAGAGATTGGCAGGGCAACCAAGAGACCCAGTACTTC.

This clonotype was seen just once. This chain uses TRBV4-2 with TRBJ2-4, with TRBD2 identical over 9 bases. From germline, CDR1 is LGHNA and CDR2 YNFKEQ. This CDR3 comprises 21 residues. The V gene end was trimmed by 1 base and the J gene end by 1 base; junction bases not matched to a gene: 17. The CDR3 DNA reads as TGTGCCAGCAGCCAAGTAGGCCCGGGACTAGCTTTTTTACAGGCCAAAAACATTCAGTACTTC. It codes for CASSQVGPGLAFLQAKNIQYF.

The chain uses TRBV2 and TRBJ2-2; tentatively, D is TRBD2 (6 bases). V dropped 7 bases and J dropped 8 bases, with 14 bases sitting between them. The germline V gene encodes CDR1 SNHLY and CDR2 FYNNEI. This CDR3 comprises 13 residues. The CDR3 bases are TGTGCCAGCACCCGGGAGAGCTGGGGGGAGCTGTTTTTT. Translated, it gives CASTRESWGELFF.

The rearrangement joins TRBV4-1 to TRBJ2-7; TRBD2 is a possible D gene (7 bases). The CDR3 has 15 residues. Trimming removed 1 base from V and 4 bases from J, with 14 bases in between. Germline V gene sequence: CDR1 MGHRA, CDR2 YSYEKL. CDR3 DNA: TGCGCCAGCAGCCAAGGAGCGGGACAAGTATACGAGCAGTACTTC. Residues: CASSQGAGQVYEQYF.

DNA of the CDR3: TGTGCCAGCAGGACGACAGGGGGCTCCTACGAGCAGTACTTC. Protein: CASRTTGGSYEQYF. The chain links TRBV27 to TRBJ2-7; 9 bases map to TRBD1. The germline V gene has CDR1 MNHEY and CDR2 SMNVEV (reference sequence). Trimming at V came to 6 bases and at J to 0 bases, leaving 3 bases not matched to a gene. This CDR3 has 14 residues.

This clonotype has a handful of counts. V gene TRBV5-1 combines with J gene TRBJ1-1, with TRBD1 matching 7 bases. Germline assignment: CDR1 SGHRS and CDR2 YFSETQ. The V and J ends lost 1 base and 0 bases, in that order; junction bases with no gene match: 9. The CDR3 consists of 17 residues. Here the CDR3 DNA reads TGCGCCAGCAGCTTGATCCCGACAGGGAAAATGAACACTGAAGCTTTCTTT. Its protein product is CASSLIPTGKMNTEAFF.

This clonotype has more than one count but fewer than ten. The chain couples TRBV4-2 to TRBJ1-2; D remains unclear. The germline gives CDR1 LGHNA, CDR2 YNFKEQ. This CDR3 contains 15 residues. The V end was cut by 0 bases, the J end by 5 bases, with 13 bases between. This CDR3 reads CASSQEYGVEYGYTF. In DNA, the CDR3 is TGTGCCAGCAGCCAAGAGTATGGGGTGGAGTATGGCTACACCTTC.

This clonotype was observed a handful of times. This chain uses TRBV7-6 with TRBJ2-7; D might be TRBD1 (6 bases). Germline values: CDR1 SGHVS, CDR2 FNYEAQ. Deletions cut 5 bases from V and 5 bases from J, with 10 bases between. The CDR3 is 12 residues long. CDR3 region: CASSQTGNEQYF. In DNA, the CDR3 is TGTGCCAGCAGCCAGACAGGCAACGAGCAGTACTTC.

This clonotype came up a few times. The CDR3 region is CASSLGRGSYNEQFF. The DNA of the CDR3 is TGTGCCAGCAGCTTAGGCCGAGGGTCCTACAATGAGCAGTTCTTC. This chain connects TRBV13 to TRBJ2-1, with a possible D match to TRBD2 (5 bases). This CDR3 is 15 amino acids long. Trimming removed 0 bases at V and 1 base at J, with 7 bases between. Germline V gives CDR1 PRHDT, CDR2 FYEKMQ (reference sequence).

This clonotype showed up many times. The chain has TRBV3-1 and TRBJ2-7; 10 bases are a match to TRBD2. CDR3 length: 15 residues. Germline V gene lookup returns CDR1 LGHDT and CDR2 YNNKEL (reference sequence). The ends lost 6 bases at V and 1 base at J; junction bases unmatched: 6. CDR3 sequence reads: CASSSRLAGSYEQYF. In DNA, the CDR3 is TGTGCCAGCAGTTCCCGACTAGCGGGTTCCTACGAGCAGTACTTC.

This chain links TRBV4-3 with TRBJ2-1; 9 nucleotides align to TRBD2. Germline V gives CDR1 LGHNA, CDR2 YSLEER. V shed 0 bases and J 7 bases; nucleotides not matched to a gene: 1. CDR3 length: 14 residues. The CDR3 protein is CASSQDTSGNEQFF. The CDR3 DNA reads TGCGCCAGCAGCCAAGACACTAGCGGGAATGAGCAGTTCTTC.

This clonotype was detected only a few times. CDR3 region: CASSQSGWYNEQFF. The CDR3 nucleotides read TGTGCCAGCAGCCAGTCGGGATGGTACAATGAGCAGTTCTTC. J is TRBJ2-1 and V is TRBV12-3 or TRBV12-4; D might be TRBD2 (5 bases). Trimming cost V 6 bases and J 4 bases, with 13 bases left between them. The CDR3 has 14 residues.